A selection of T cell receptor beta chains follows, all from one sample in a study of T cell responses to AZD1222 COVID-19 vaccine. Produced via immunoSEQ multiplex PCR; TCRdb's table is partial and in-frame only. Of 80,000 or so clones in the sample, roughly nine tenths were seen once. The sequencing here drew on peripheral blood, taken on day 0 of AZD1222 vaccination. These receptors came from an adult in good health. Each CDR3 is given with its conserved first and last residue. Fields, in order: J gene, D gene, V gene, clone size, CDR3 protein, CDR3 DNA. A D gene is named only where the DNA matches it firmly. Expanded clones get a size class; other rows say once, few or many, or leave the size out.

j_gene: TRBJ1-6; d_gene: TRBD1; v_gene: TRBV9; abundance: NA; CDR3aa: CASSGVSGTGTSPLHF; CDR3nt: TGTGCCAGCAGCGGCGTATCCGGGACAGGGACTTCACCCCTCCACTTT
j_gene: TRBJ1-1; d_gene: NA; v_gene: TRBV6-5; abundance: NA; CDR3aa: CASSYTPTNTEAFF; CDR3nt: TGTGCCAGCAGTTACACCCCAACCAACACTGAAGCTTTCTTT
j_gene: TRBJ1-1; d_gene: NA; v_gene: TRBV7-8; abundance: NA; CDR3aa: CASSRRGNEAFF; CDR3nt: TGTGCCAGCAGTCGTCGGGGAAATGAAGCTTTCTTT
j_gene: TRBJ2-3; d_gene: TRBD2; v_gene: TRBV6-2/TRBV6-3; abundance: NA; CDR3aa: CASIPGLAGGTDTQYF; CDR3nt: TGTGCCAGCATCCCGGGACTAGCGGGTGGCACAGATACGCAGTATTTT
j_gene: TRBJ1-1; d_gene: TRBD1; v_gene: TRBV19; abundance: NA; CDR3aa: CASSTRTGTEAFF; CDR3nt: TGTGCCAGTAGTACTAGGACAGGGACTGAAGCTTTCTTT
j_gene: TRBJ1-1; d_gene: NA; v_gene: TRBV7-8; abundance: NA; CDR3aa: CASSLVGGREAFF; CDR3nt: TGTGCCAGCAGCTTAGTTGGGGGGCGTGAAGCTTTCTTT
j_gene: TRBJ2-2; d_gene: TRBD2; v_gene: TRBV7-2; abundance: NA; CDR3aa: CASSFRGLDQRGNTGELFF; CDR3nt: TGTGCCAGCAGCTTTCGGGGGTTGGACCAGCGGGGAAACACCGGGGAGCTGTTTTTT
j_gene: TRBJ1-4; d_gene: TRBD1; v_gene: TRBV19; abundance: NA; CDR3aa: CASSIPGQGKEKLFF; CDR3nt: TGTGCCAGTAGTATACCAGGACAGGGGAAGGAAAAACTGTTTTTT
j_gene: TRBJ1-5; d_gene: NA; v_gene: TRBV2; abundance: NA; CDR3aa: CASSDEGLANQPQHF; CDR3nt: TGTGCCAGCAGTGATGAGGGTCTTGCCAATCAGCCCCAGCATTTT
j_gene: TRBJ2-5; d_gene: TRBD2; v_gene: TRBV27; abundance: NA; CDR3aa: CASSFLAGGLETQYF; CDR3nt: TGTGCCAGCAGTTTCCTAGCGGGAGGGTTGGAGACCCAGTACTTC
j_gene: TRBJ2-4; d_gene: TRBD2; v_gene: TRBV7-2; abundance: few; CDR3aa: CASSFAPSGLAKNIQYF; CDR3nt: TGTGCCAGCAGCTTCGCCCCTAGCGGCTTAGCCAAAAACATTCAGTACTTC
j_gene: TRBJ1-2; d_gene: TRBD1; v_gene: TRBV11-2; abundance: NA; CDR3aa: CASSAGTDYGYTF; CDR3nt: TGTGCCAGCAGCGCCGGGACAGACTATGGCTACACCTTC
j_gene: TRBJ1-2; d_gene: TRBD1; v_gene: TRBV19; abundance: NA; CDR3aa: CASSGWTGRSSYGYTF; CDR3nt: TGTGCCAGTAGTGGTTGGACAGGGCGCTCTAGCTATGGCTACACCTTC
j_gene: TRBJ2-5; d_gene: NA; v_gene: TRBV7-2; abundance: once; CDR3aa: CASFHQGSGLLETQYF; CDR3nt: TGTGCCAGCTTCCACCAGGGTAGCGGATTATTAGAGACCCAGTACTTC
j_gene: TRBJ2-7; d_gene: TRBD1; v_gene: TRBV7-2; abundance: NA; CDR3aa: CASSLGGQGFSYEQYF; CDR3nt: TGTGCCAGCAGCTTAGGGGGACAGGGGTTCTCCTACGAGCAGTACTTC
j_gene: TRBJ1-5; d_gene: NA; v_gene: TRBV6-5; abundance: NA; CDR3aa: CASSYSVPISNQPQHF; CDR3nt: TGTGCCAGCAGTTACAGCGTGCCTATAAGCAATCAGCCCCAGCATTTT
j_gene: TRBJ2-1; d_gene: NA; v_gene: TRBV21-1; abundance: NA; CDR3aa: CASSPRRSSYNEQFF; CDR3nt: TGTGCCAGCAGCCCCCGACGGAGCTCCTACAATGAGCAGTTCTTC
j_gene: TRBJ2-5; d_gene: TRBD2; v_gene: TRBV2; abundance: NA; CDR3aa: CASRISGPQETQYF; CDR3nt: TGTGCCAGCAGGATTAGCGGGCCTCAAGAGACCCAGTACTTC
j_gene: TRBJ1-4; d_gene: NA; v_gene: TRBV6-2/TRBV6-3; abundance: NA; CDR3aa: CASSYGGEGEKLFF; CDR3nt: TGTGCCAGCAGTTACGGCGGGGAAGGCGAAAAACTGTTTTTT
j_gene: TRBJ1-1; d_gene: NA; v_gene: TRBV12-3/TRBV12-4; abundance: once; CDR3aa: CASSQKRGAFF; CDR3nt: TGTGCCAGCAGCCAAAAACGGGGGGCTTTCTTT
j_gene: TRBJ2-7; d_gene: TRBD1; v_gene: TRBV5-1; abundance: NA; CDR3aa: CASSLGDRVFDEQYF; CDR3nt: TGCGCCAGCAGCTTGGGGGACAGGGTCTTCGACGAGCAGTACTTC
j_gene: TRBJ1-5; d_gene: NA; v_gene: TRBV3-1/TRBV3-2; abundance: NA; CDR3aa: CASSQVLARQPQHF; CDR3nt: TGTGCCAGCAGCCAAGTTTTAGCCCGGCAGCCCCAGCATTTT
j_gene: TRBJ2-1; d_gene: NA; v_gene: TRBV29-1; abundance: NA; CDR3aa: CSVEKGLNEQFF; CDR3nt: TGCAGCGTTGAGAAGGGGCTCAATGAGCAGTTCTTC
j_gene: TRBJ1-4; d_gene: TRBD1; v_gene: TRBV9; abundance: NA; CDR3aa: CASSRGTGMDTNEKLFF; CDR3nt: TGTGCCAGCAGCCGGGGGACAGGGATGGATACTAATGAAAAACTGTTTTTT
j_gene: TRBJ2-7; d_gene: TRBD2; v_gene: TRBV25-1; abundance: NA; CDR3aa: CASAQAGGYLQYF; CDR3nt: TGTGCCAGCGCCCAAGCGGGAGGGTACTTGCAGTACTTC
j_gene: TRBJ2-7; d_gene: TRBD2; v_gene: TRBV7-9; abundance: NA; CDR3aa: CASSPRSGRAVYEQYF; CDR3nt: TGTGCCAGCAGCCCCCGTAGCGGGAGGGCGGTATACGAGCAGTACTTC
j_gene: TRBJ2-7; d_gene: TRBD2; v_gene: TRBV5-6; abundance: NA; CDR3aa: CASSYLAGGEYEQYF; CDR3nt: TGTGCCAGCAGCTATTTAGCGGGAGGGGAATACGAGCAGTACTTC
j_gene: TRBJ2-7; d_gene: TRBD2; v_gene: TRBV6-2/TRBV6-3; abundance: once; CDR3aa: CASSYSPGLADSYEQYF; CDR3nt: TGTGCCAGCAGTTACTCCCCGGGACTAGCGGACTCCTACGAGCAGTACTTC
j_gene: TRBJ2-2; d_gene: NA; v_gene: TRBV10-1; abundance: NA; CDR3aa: CASSEKTGGELFF; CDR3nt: TGCGCCAGCAGTGAGAAGACCGGCGGGGAGCTGTTTTTT
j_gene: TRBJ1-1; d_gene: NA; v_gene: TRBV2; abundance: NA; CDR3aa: CASSGQSNTEAFF; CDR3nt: TGTGCCAGCAGTGGACAGTCGAACACTGAAGCTTTCTTT
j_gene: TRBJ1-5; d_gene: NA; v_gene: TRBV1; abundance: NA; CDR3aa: CTSSQDPVRARNQPQHF; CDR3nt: TGCACCAGCAGCCAAGATCCTGTCAGGGCTCGCAATCAGCCCCAGCATTTT
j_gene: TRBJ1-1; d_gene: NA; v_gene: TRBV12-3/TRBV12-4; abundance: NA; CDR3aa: CASSLAQTEAFF; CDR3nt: TGTGCCAGCAGTTTGGCTCAAACTGAAGCTTTCTTT
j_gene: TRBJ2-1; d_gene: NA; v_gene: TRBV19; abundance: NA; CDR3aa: CASSRAGGGWGEQFF; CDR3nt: TGTGCCAGTAGTCGGGCCGGGGGCGGTTGGGGTGAGCAGTTCTTC
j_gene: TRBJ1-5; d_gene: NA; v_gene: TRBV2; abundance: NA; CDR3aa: CASKHRDDSNQPQHF; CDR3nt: TGTGCCAGCAAACACAGGGACGATAGCAATCAGCCCCAGCATTTT
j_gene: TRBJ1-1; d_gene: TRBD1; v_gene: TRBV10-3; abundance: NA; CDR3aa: CAISAGQGGTEAFF; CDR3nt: TGTGCCATCAGTGCTGGACAGGGGGGCACTGAAGCTTTCTTT
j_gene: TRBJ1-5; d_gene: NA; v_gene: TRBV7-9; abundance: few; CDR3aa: CASSLLGDNQPQHF; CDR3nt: TGTGCCAGCAGCTTACTAGGGGACAATCAGCCCCAGCATTTT
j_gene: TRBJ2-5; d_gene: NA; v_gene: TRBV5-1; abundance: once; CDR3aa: CASSRGDKLITGLQETQYF; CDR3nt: TGCGCCAGCAGCCGGGGGGACAAACTGATCACAGGCCTCCAAGAGACCCAGTACTTC
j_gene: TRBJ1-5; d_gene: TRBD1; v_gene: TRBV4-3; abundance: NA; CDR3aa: CASSPGTVNQPQHF; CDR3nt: TGCGCCAGCAGCCCAGGGACAGTCAATCAGCCCCAGCATTTT
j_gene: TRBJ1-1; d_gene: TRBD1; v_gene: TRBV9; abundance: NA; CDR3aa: CASSKGTGDSMNTEAFF; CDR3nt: TGTGCCAGCAGCAAAGGGACAGGGGATTCTATGAACACTGAAGCTTTCTTT
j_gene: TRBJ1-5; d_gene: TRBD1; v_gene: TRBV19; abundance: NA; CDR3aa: CASSGQGGNQPQHF; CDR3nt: TGTGCCAGTAGTGGACAGGGGGGCAATCAGCCCCAGCATTTT
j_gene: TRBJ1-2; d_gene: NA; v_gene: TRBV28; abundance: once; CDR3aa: CASRNRDTF; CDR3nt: TGTGCCAGCAGGAACAGGGACACCTTC
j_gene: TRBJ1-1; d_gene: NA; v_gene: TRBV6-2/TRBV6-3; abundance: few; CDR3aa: CASSPRTQEAFF; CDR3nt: TGTGCCAGCAGTCCACGGACCCAAGAAGCTTTCTTT
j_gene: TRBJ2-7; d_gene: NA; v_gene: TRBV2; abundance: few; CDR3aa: CASSEAGVPQYF; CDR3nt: TGTGCCAGCAGTGAAGCTGGGGTTCCCCAGTACTTC
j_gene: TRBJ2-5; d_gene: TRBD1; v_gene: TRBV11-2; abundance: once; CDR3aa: CASSLVTGGSVETQYF; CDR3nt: TGTGCCAGCAGCTTAGTTACAGGGGGCTCGGTGGAGACCCAGTACTTC
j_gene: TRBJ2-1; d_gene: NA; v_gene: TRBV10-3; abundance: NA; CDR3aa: CAISESAGTNEQFF; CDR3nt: TGTGCCATCAGTGAGTCCGCCGGGACCAATGAGCAGTTCTTC
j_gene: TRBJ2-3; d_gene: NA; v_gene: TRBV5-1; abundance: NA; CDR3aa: CASSLGLAVDTQYF; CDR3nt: TGCGCCAGCAGCTTAGGGCTAGCCGTGGATACGCAGTATTTT
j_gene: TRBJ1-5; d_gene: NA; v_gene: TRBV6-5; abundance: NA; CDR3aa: CASRASGEGPQHF; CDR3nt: TGTGCCAGCAGGGCCTCGGGGGAGGGGCCCCAGCATTTT
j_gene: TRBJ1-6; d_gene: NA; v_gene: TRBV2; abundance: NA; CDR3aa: CASSEGGQTNSPLHF; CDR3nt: TGTGCCAGCAGTGAAGGGGGGCAGACGAATTCACCCCTCCACTTT